This T cell receptor beta chain is drawn from a study of blood T cell repertoires in COVID-19. Study information: The study drew acute and convalescent COVID-19 samples from the United States, Italy and Spain.

This clone was recorded a few times. V was pared by 0 bases and J by 12 bases, with 15 bases between. Germline values: CDR1 LGHNA, CDR2 YNFKEQ. CDR3 length equals 14 residues. Sequenced by immunoSEQ multiplex PCR; TCRdb stores in-frame clones only, minus some. The sample gives over 150,000 clones, roughly 86% of which show up once; approximately 7% is in the top ten. V usage is TRBV4-2 and J usage is TRBJ2-1; the D gene is possibly TRBD1 (5 bases). What was sequenced was peripheral blood. This sequence was found in a man aged 50-60 years with active or convalescent COVID-19. CDR3 nucleotides: TGTGCCAGCAGCCAAGACGAAGGGGCTATCGGGCAGTTCTTC. Its protein product is CASSQDEGAIGQFF.